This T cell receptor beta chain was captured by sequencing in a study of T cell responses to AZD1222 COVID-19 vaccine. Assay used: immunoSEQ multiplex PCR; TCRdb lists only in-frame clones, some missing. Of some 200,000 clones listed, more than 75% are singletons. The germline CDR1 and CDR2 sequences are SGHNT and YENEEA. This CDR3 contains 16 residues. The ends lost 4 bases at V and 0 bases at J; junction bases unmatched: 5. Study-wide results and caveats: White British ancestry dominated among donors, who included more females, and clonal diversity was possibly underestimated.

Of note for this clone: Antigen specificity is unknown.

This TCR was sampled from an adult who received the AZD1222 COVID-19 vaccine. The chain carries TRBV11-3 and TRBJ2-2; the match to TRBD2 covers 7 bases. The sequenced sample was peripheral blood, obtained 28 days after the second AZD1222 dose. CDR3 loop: CASSSSGGANTGELFF. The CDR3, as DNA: TGTGCCAGCAGCTCTTCTGGGGGGGCGAACACCGGGGAGCTGTTTTTT.